The 10 T cell receptor beta chains below come from one sample, sequenced in a study of Graves' ophthalmopathy and Graves' hyperthyroidism. Amplified TCR beta CDR3 regions were obtained using RNA transcripts as template. HTBI primers served in a first-round RT-PCR, which a second-round multiplex PCR followed. One entry per CDR3 protein results from TCRdb running MiXCR on the multiplex PCR reads. This table has about 740,000 distinct CDR3 sequences, roughly two fifths appearing once. The sequenced sample consisted of peripheral blood. These receptor sequences come from an adult man with Graves' ophthalmopathy.

As for this clonotype: This sequence may be a read error, since a much larger clone differs from it by one base. The chain links TRBV2 to TRBJ2-7; TRBD1 agrees at 10 bases. The CDR3 contains 14 residues. Trimming cost V 4 bases and J 5 bases; bases outside gene matches: 5. The germline gives CDR1 SNHLY, CDR2 FYNNEI. Here the CDR3 reads CASSARQGANEQYF. CDR3 DNA sequence: TGTGCCAGCAGTGCCAGACAGGGGGCCAACGAGCAGTACTTC.

Notes on this clonotype: The junction does not match germline at one end; this may be a read error. This chain joins TRBV25-1 and TRBJ1-1; the D is unclear. CDR1 and CDR2 (germline): MGHDK, SYGVNS. The CDR3 sequence is 14 residues long. CDR3 nucleotides: TGTGCCTGCAGTGCAACCCCGTCGGGCACTGAAGCTTTCTTT. Protein product: CACSATPSGTEAFF.

V is TRBV15 and J is TRBJ2-6, with 7 bases lining up with TRBD1. The CDR3 totals 16 residues. Germline V gives CDR1 LNHNV, CDR2 YYDKDF (reference sequence). V trimming: 3 bases; J trimming: 6 bases; junction bases outside the gene matches: 8. In nucleotides, the CDR3 is TGTGCCACCAGCAGCGGAACAGGGGCGGTGGCCAACGTCCTGACTTTC. As protein: CATSSGTGAVANVLTF.

This clonotype appeared many times. The chain carries TRBV2 and TRBJ1-5, with TRBD1 as a possible D gene (5 bases). The CDR3 has 16 amino acids. The V gene's germline CDR1 is SNHLY and CDR2 FYNNEI. V was pared by 7 bases and J by 4 bases, with 20 bases between. In nucleotides, the CDR3 is TGTGCCAGCACCTCGGCGGAGGGGACGAGAAATCAGCCCCAGCATTTT. Its protein product is CASTSAEGTRNQPQHF.

This clonotype was counted a few times. The chain links TRBV2 to TRBJ1-2; 7 bases are shared with TRBD1. Germline V gene lookup returns CDR1 SNHLY and CDR2 FYNNEI. J lost 8 bases, V lost 3 bases, and 6 bases had no gene match. The length of the CDR3 is 13 residues. The chain's CDR3 is CASSDDRVRGYTF. The CDR3 DNA reads as TGTGCCAGCAGTGACGACAGGGTGAGAGGCTACACCTTC.

The chain uses TRBV25-1 and TRBJ1-3; D is undetermined. The V gene's germline CDR1 is MGHDK and CDR2 SYGVNS. This CDR3 has 15 amino acids. Trimming took 2 bases from V and 2 from J, leaving 10 bases between them. The CDR3, as DNA: TGTGCCAGCAGTGAAGCAAGAGGAACTGGAAACACCATATATTTT. Translated: CASSEARGTGNTIYF.

This clonotype has just a few counts. The CDR3 region is CSAEFGRAYEQYF. For the CDR3, the DNA is TGCAGTGCCGAATTTGGGCGCGCCTACGAGCAGTACTTC. The chain is built from TRBV20-1 and TRBJ2-7; D is uncertain. Deletions cut 6 bases from V and 2 bases from J, with 14 bases between. This CDR3 comprises 13 residues. Germline V CDR1 and CDR2: DFQATT, SNEGSKA (reference sequence).

This clonotype showed up just a few times. The chain couples TRBV7-2 to TRBJ1-1; TRBD1 might be the D (6 bases). Trimming stripped 0 bases from V and 4 bases from J, with 12 bases between. The CDR3 runs to 15 residues. Germline V gene data show CDR1 as SGHTA and CDR2 as FQGNSA. The CDR3 loop reads CASSLAPGAGTEAFF. CDR3 DNA sequence: TGTGCCAGCAGCTTAGCCCCAGGGGCCGGCACTGAAGCTTTCTTT.

J is TRBJ2-5 and V is TRBV14; 7 nucleotides line up with TRBD1. CDR1 is SGHDN, CDR2 FVKESK, per germline. The CDR3 has 13 amino acids. V dropped 5 bases and J dropped 9; count of bases not matched to a gene: 9. The CDR3 sequence is CASSNQGGEAQYF. The CDR3 DNA reads TGTGCCAGCAGCAACCAAGGGGGCGAGGCCCAGTACTTC.

This clonotype came up many times. The rearrangement joins TRBV7-9 to TRBJ1-1; D is unclear. This CDR3 has 15 residues. Germline V gene lookup returns CDR1 SEHNR and CDR2 FQNEAQ (reference sequence). V was clipped by 5 bases and J by 1 base, with 14 bases between them. The DNA of the CDR3 is TGTGCCAGCAGCCTATACCCCGAAAAGAACACTGAAGCTTTCTTT. Protein product: CASSLYPEKNTEAFF.